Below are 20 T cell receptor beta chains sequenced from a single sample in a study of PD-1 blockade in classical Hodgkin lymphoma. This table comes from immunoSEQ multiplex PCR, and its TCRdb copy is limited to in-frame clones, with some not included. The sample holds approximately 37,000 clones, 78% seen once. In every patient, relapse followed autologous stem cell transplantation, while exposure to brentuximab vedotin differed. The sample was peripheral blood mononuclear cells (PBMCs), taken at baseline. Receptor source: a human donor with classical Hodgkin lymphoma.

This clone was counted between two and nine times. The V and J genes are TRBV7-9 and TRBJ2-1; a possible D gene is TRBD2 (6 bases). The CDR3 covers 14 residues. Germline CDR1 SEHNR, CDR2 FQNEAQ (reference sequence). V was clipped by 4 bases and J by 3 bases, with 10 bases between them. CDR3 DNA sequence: TGTGCCAGCAGCTCCGGGGGTCTCTACAATGAGCAGTTCTTC. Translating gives CASSSGGLYNEQFF.

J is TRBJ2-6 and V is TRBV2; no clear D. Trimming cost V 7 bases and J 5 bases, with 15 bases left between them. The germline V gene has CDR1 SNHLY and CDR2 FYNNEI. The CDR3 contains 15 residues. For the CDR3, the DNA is TGTGCCAGCACCGAGGACCTTTACAGGGCCAACGTCCTGACTTTC. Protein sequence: CASTEDLYRANVLTF.

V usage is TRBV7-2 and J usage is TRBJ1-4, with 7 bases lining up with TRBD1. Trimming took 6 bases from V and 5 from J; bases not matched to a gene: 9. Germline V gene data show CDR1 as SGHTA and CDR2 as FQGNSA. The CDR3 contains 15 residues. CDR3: CASRPYRGSNEKLFF. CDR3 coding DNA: TGTGCCAGCAGACCCTACAGGGGTTCAAATGAAAAACTGTTTTTT.

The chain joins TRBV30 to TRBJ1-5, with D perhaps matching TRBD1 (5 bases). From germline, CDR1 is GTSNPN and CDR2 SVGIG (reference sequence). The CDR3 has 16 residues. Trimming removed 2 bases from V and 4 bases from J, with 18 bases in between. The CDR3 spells CAWSKPGPVGNQPQHF. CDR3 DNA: TGTGCCTGGAGTAAGCCGGGACCCGTAGGAAATCAGCCCCAGCATTTT.

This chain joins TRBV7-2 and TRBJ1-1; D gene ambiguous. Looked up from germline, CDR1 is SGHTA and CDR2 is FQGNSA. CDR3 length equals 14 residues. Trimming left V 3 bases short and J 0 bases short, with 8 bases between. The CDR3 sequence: CASSFSQLNTEAFF. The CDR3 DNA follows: TGTGCCAGCAGCTTTTCCCAGCTGAACACTGAAGCTTTCTTT.

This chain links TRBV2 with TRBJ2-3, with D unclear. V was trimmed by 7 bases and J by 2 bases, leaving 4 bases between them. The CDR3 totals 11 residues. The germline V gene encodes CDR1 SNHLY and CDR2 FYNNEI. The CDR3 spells CASIYTDTQYF. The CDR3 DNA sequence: TGTGCCAGCATCTACACAGATACGCAGTATTTT.

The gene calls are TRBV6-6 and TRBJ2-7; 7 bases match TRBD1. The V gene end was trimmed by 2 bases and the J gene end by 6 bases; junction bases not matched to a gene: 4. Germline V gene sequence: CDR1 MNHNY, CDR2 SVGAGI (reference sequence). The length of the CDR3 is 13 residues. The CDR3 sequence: CASSYDPGGEQYF. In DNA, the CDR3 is TGTGCCAGCAGTTACGACCCAGGGGGCGAGCAGTACTTC.

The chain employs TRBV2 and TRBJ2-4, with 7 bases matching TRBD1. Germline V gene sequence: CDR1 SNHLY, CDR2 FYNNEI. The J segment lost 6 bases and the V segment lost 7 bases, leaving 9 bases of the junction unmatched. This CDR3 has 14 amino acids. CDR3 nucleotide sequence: TGTGCCAGCAATCTTTTGGGACAGAGAAACATTCAGTACTTC. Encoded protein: CASNLLGQRNIQYF.

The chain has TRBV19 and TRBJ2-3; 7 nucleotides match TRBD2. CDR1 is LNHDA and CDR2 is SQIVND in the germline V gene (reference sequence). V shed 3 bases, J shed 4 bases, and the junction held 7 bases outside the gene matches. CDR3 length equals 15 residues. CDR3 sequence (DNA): TGTGCCAGTAGTATCAGGTTGGGGGGGGCAGATACGCAGTATTTT. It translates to CASSIRLGGADTQYF.

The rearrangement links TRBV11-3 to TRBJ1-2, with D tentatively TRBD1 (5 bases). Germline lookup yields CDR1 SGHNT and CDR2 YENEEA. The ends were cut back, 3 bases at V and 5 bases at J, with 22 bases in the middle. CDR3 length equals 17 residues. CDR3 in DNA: TGTGCCAGCAGCTTCCTTTTGATCAGGACCAGGGTTTATGGCTACACCTTC. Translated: CASSFLLIRTRVYGYTF.

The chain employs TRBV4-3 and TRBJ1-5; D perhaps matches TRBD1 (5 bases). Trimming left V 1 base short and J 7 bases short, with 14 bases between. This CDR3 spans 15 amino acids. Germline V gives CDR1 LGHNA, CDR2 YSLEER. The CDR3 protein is CASSQGRGGEQPQHF. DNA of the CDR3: TGCGCCAGCAGCCAAGGAAGGGGAGGGGAACAGCCCCAGCATTTT.

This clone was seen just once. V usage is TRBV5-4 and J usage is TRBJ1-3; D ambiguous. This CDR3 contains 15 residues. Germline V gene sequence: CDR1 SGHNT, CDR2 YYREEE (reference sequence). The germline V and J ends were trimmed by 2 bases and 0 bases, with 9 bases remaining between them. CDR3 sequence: CASSFDTYSGNTIYF. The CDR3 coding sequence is TGTGCCAGCAGCTTCGACACCTACTCTGGAAACACCATATATTTT.

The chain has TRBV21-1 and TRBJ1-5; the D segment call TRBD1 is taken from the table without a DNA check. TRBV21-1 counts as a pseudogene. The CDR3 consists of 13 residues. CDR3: CASSKDSNQPQHF. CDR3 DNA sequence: TGTGCCAGCAGCAAAGACAGTAATCAGCCCCAGCATTTT.

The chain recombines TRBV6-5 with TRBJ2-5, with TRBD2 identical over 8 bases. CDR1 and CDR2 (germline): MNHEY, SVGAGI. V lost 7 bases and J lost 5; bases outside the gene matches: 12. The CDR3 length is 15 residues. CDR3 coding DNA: TGTGCCAGCACCGCTTCGGGGGGGAACCGGGAGACCCAGTACTTC. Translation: CASTASGGNRETQYF.

This chain's CDR3 is CATSRLAGEQFF. In nucleotides, the CDR3 is TGTGCCACCAGCAGACTAGCGGGTGAGCAGTTCTTC. V gene TRBV15 combines with J gene TRBJ2-1; 8 nucleotides align to TRBD2. Trimming removed 2 bases from V and 9 bases from J; junction bases left unmatched: 0. The CDR3 is 12 residues long. Germline V lookup: CDR1 LNHNV, CDR2 YYDKDF (reference sequence).

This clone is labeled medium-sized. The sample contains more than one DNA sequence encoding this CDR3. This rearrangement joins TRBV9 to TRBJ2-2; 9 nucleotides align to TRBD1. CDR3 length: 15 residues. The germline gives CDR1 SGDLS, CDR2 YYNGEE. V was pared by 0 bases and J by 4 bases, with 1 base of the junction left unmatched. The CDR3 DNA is TGTGCCAGCAGCGTAGAGACAGGGGGCACCGGGGAGCTGTTTTTT. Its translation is CASSVETGGTGELFF.

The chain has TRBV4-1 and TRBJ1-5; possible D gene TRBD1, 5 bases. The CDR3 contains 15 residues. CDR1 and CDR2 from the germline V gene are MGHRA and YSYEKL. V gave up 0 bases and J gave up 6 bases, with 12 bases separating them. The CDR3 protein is CASSQDGPGIQPQHF. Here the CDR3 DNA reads TGCGCCAGCAGCCAAGATGGGCCAGGGATTCAGCCCCAGCATTTT.

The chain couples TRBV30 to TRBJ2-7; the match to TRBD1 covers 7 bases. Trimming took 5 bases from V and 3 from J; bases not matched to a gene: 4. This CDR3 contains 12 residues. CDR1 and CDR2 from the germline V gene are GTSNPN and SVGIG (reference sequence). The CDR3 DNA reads TGTGCCTGGGAGAGGGACAGCTACGAGCAGTACTTC. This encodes CAWERDSYEQYF.

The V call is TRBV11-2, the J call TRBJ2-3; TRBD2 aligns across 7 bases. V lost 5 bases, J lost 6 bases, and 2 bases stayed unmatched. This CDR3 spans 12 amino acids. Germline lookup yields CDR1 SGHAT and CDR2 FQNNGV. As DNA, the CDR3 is TGTGCCAGCAGCCCCGGGGGGGATACGCAGTATTTT. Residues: CASSPGGDTQYF. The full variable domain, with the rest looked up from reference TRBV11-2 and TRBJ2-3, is EAGVAQSPRYKIIEKRQSVAFWCNPISGHATLYWYQQILGQGPKLLIQFQNNGVVDDSQLPKDRFSAERLKGVDSTLKIQPAKLEDSAVYLCASSPGGDTQYFGPGTRLTVL.

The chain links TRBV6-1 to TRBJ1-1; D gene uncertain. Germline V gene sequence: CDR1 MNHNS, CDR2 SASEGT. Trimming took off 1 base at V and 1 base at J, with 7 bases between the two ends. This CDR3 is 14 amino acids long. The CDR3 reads CASSEGLENTEAFF. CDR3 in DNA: TGTGCCAGCAGTGAAGGACTCGAGAACACTGAAGCTTTCTTT.